The text below deals with one T cell receptor beta chain. Antigen unknown. This record belongs to a study of cytomegalovirus exposure and HLA in healthy donors. Study-wide results and caveats: The authors assumed roughly uniform sequencing depth across donors for presence/absence analyses. The authors judged a highly shared variant cluster likely a sequencing artifact.

V shed 4 bases, J shed 3 bases, and the junction held 6 bases outside the gene matches. Per the germline V gene, CDR1 is SGHRS and CDR2 is YFSETQ. This CDR3 has 15 residues. The PCR made use of 60 Vbeta and 13 Jbeta primers. Profiled with immunoSEQ multiplex PCR; TCRdb holds only in-frame clones, not every one. The sample yields about 140,000 clones, 70% to 85% seen once. This sequence joins TRBV5-1 and TRBJ2-7; TRBD1 aligns across 11 bases. Source material: PBMCs. This TCR was recovered from a man aged 35-49 years in good health and CMV-seronegative. In DNA, the CDR3 is TGCGCCAGCAGCACGGGGACAGGGGGTTTCTACGAGCAGTACTTC. Translated, it gives CASSTGTGGFYEQYF.